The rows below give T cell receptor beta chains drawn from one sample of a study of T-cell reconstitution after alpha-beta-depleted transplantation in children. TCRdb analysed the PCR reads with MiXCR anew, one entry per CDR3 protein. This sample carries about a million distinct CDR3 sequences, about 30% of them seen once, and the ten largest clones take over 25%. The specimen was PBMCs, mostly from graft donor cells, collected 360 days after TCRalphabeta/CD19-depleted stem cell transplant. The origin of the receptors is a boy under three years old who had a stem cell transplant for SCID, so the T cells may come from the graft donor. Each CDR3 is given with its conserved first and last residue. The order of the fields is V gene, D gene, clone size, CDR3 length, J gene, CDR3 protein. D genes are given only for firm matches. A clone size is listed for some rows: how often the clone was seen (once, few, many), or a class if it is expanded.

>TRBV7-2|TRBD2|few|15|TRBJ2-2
CASSPAGGGTGELFF
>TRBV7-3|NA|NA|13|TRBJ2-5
CASSLGSAETQYF
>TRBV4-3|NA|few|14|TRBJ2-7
CASSQVTGSYEQYF
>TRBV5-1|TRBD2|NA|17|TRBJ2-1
CASSLTSGGPISNEQFF
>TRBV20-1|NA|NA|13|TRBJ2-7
CSARPRTGYEQYF
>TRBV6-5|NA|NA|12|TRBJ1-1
CASRFREGEAFF
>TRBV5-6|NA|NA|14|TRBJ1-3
CASSLRSVGNTIYF
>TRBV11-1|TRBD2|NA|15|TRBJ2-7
CASTPSGGPSYEQYF
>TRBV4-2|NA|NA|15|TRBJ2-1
CASSQGQVGHNEQFF
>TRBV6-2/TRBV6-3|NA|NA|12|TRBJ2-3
CASSSYPDTQYF
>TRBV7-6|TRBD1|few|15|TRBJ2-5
CASSSPGQGVETQYF
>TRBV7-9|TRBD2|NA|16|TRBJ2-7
CASSALLAGDTYEQYF
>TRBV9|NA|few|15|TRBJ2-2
CASSVGGLNTGELFF
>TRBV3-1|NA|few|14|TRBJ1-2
CASSQDRRTYGYTF
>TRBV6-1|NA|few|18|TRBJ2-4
CASSDPLRVTRAKNIQYF
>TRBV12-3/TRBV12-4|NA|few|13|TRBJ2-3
CASSLSPQDTQYF